These T cell receptor beta chains were read from a single sample in a study of T cell changes during pregnancy in multiple sclerosis. Measured with immunoSEQ multiplex PCR; TCRdb has only the in-frame clones, and not every one. The data show roughly 43,000 clones, with 93% seen just once and 0.5% to 0.65% held by the top ten. The material sequenced was CD4+ T cells from peripheral blood mononuclear cells, taken in the third trimester of pregnancy. These receptors came from a female donor with multiple sclerosis, enrolled in a pregnancy study. CDR3s include the opening cysteine and the closing phenylalanine or tryptophan. Each record gives: J gene, D gene, V gene, clone size, CDR3 DNA, CDR3 protein. A D gene is named only where the DNA matches it firmly. Clone size is not always given. Where it is, it says once, few, many or a class for expanded clones.

J gene: TRBJ2-1; D gene: -; V gene: TRBV29-1; clone size: once; CDR3 DNA: TGCAGCGCTCACTCCGGCTACAATGAGCAGTTCTTC; CDR3 protein: CSAHSGYNEQFF
J gene: TRBJ2-1; D gene: TRBD1; V gene: TRBV27; clone size: -; CDR3 DNA: TGTGCCAGCAGAACAGACAGGGGGCCTTACAATGAGCAGTTCTTC; CDR3 protein: CASRTDRGPYNEQFF
J gene: TRBJ1-1; D gene: -; V gene: TRBV30; clone size: -; CDR3 DNA: TGTGCCTGGACCCTAGGTGTGAACACTGAAGCTTTCTTT; CDR3 protein: CAWTLGVNTEAFF
J gene: TRBJ2-7; D gene: TRBD2; V gene: TRBV7-3; clone size: -; CDR3 DNA: TGTGCCAGGGGCGGGGGGCTGACTAGCGGGAGAACATGGGTCTCCTACGAGCAGTACTTC; CDR3 protein: CARGGGLTSGRTWVSYEQYF
J gene: TRBJ1-3; D gene: -; V gene: TRBV30; clone size: -; CDR3 DNA: TGTGCCTGGAGTCCTACCCGAGGAAACACCATATATTTT; CDR3 protein: CAWSPTRGNTIYF
J gene: TRBJ2-5; D gene: TRBD1; V gene: TRBV27; clone size: -; CDR3 DNA: TGTGCCAGCAGTTTCAGGACAGGGGCCCTCCAAGAGACCCAGTACTTC; CDR3 protein: CASSFRTGALQETQYF
J gene: TRBJ1-5; D gene: TRBD1; V gene: TRBV9; clone size: -; CDR3 DNA: TGTGCCAGCAGCGCCCCACGACAGGGCCCGATTGGGAGTCAGCCCCAGCATTTT; CDR3 protein: CASSAPRQGPIGSQPQHF
J gene: TRBJ2-1; D gene: TRBD2; V gene: TRBV5-4; clone size: -; CDR3 DNA: TGTGCCAGCAGACCGGGACTAGCGGGAGGGCCGGGGGACAATGAGCAGTTCTTC; CDR3 protein: CASRPGLAGGPGDNEQFF
J gene: TRBJ1-1; D gene: -; V gene: TRBV5-1; clone size: -; CDR3 DNA: TGCGCCAGCAGCTTGGGCGGCAGGGGGAACACTGAAGCTTTCTTT; CDR3 protein: CASSLGGRGNTEAFF
J gene: TRBJ1-5; D gene: TRBD1; V gene: TRBV28; clone size: -; CDR3 DNA: TGTGCCAGCAGTTCTCAGACGCACAGGGGGCAGCCCCAGCATTTT; CDR3 protein: CASSSQTHRGQPQHF
J gene: TRBJ1-2; D gene: TRBD1; V gene: TRBV7-2; clone size: -; CDR3 DNA: TGTGCCAGCAGCTTAGGGGGGACAGATTATGGCTACACCTTC; CDR3 protein: CASSLGGTDYGYTF
J gene: TRBJ2-1; D gene: -; V gene: TRBV9; clone size: -; CDR3 DNA: TGTGCCAGCAGCGTAACGGGGAACTCCTACAATGAGCAGTTCTTC; CDR3 protein: CASSVTGNSYNEQFF
J gene: TRBJ2-7; D gene: TRBD2; V gene: TRBV28; clone size: -; CDR3 DNA: TGTGCCAGCAGTTTAAGCCTAGCGGGCGAGCAGTACTTC; CDR3 protein: CASSLSLAGEQYF
J gene: TRBJ1-4; D gene: -; V gene: TRBV6-5; clone size: -; CDR3 DNA: TGTGCCAGCAGTTACTCGAGGATCGGTAATGAAAAACTGTTTTTT; CDR3 protein: CASSYSRIGNEKLFF
J gene: TRBJ1-1; D gene: TRBD1; V gene: TRBV5-4; clone size: -; CDR3 DNA: TGTGCCAGCAGATATCAGGGGGCGAACACTGAAGCTTTCTTT; CDR3 protein: CASRYQGANTEAFF
J gene: TRBJ2-7; D gene: -; V gene: TRBV2; clone size: -; CDR3 DNA: TGTGCCAGTTCGCGACAAACCTACGAGCAGTACTTC; CDR3 protein: CASSRQTYEQYF
J gene: TRBJ1-6; D gene: -; V gene: TRBV4-1; clone size: -; CDR3 DNA: TGCGCCAGCAGCCAAGATCCAGGGAACTCCAATTCACCCCTCCACTTT; CDR3 protein: CASSQDPGNSNSPLHF
J gene: TRBJ1-5; D gene: TRBD1; V gene: TRBV2; clone size: -; CDR3 DNA: TGTGCCAGCAGGCCTGGACAGGGTAGCAATCAGCCCCAGCATTTT; CDR3 protein: CASRPGQGSNQPQHF
J gene: TRBJ2-3; D gene: -; V gene: TRBV6-6; clone size: -; CDR3 DNA: TGTGCCAGCACCACTGGCACAGATACGCAGTATTTT; CDR3 protein: CASTTGTDTQYF
J gene: TRBJ2-5; D gene: -; V gene: TRBV7-9; clone size: -; CDR3 DNA: TGTGCCAGCAGCCCCAACCAGGGATTAGAAGAGACCCAGTACTTC; CDR3 protein: CASSPNQGLEETQYF
J gene: TRBJ1-3; D gene: -; V gene: TRBV5-1; clone size: once; CDR3 DNA: TGCGCCAGCAGCTTGGCTCCCACAGTCTCCTCTGGAAACACCATATATTTT; CDR3 protein: CASSLAPTVSSGNTIYF
J gene: TRBJ1-2; D gene: -; V gene: TRBV18; clone size: -; CDR3 DNA: TGTGCCAGCTCACCCGACAGGAACTATGGCTACACCTTC; CDR3 protein: CASSPDRNYGYTF
J gene: TRBJ2-7; D gene: -; V gene: TRBV29-1; clone size: -; CDR3 DNA: TGCAGCGTTAGTACCGGGCCGGGGGAGCAGTACTTC; CDR3 protein: CSVSTGPGEQYF
J gene: TRBJ1-5; D gene: TRBD1; V gene: TRBV29-1; clone size: -; CDR3 DNA: TGCAGCGTAGAGACAGGGGGCGTGGATCAGCCCCAGCATTTT; CDR3 protein: CSVETGGVDQPQHF
J gene: TRBJ1-2; D gene: -; V gene: TRBV11-2; clone size: -; CDR3 DNA: TGTGCCAGCAGCTTAGGTCAGGGTACCTATGGCTACACCTTC; CDR3 protein: CASSLGQGTYGYTF
J gene: TRBJ2-2; D gene: -; V gene: TRBV5-8; clone size: -; CDR3 DNA: TGTGCCAGCAGCTTGGCCCGGACAGTGACCGGGGAGCTGTTTTTT; CDR3 protein: CASSLARTVTGELFF
J gene: TRBJ1-1; D gene: -; V gene: TRBV6-5; clone size: -; CDR3 DNA: TGTGCCAGCAGTTACAACACGGAGCCTGAAGCTTTCTTT; CDR3 protein: CASSYNTEPEAFF
J gene: TRBJ2-7; D gene: TRBD1; V gene: TRBV6-6; clone size: -; CDR3 DNA: TGTGCCAGCAGTTTTACAGGGGGCGCGACGGGCGAGCAGTACTTC; CDR3 protein: CASSFTGGATGEQYF
J gene: TRBJ2-7; D gene: TRBD1; V gene: TRBV5-1; clone size: -; CDR3 DNA: TGCGCCAGCAGCGCGGGACAGGGACGTTCCGAGCAGTACTTC; CDR3 protein: CASSAGQGRSEQYF
J gene: TRBJ2-7; D gene: TRBD1; V gene: TRBV30; clone size: -; CDR3 DNA: TGTGCCTGGAGTGGGGGGAGGGACAGGGGTACCTACGAGCAGTACTTC; CDR3 protein: CAWSGGRDRGTYEQYF
J gene: TRBJ1-1; D gene: TRBD1; V gene: TRBV11-2; clone size: -; CDR3 DNA: TGTGCCAGCAACCAGGGGGAACGGCACTATGAAGCTTTCTTT; CDR3 protein: CASNQGERHYEAFF
J gene: TRBJ2-1; D gene: -; V gene: TRBV4-3; clone size: -; CDR3 DNA: TGCGCCAGCAGCCAAGACGTCGCGGGATTCACGCGGACCTACAATGAGCAGTTCTTC; CDR3 protein: CASSQDVAGFTRTYNEQFF
J gene: TRBJ2-3; D gene: TRBD2; V gene: TRBV12-5; clone size: -; CDR3 DNA: TGTGCTAGTACCCCCGGTGTGCGGGGGGTAGTCACAGATACGCAGTATTTT; CDR3 protein: CASTPGVRGVVTDTQYF
J gene: TRBJ2-3; D gene: -; V gene: TRBV5-1; clone size: -; CDR3 DNA: TGCGCCAGCAGCCCCGTTGGGCAGCAGACAGATACGCAGTATTTT; CDR3 protein: CASSPVGQQTDTQYF
J gene: TRBJ1-2; D gene: -; V gene: TRBV7-2; clone size: -; CDR3 DNA: TGTGCCAGCAGCCACTCTGGGGGCAGCAACTATGGCTACACCTTC; CDR3 protein: CASSHSGGSNYGYTF
J gene: TRBJ1-1; D gene: -; V gene: TRBV7-2; clone size: few; CDR3 DNA: TGTGCCAGCAGCTTAACAGACCAAGGGAACACTGAAGCTTTCTTT; CDR3 protein: CASSLTDQGNTEAFF
J gene: TRBJ2-5; D gene: TRBD2; V gene: TRBV10-3; clone size: -; CDR3 DNA: TGTGCCATCAGTGAGTCCCCGGGACTAGCGGGCCCCTCGTACCAAGAGACCCAGTACTTC; CDR3 protein: CAISESPGLAGPSYQETQYF
J gene: TRBJ2-5; D gene: TRBD1; V gene: TRBV9; clone size: few; CDR3 DNA: TGTGCCAGCAGCGTAGCATACAGGGGTGAGACCCAGTACTTC; CDR3 protein: CASSVAYRGETQYF
J gene: TRBJ2-1; D gene: -; V gene: TRBV7-9; clone size: -; CDR3 DNA: TGTGCCAGCAGCTTACGCGCGGGGGAGCAGTTCTTC; CDR3 protein: CASSLRAGEQFF
J gene: TRBJ2-3; D gene: -; V gene: TRBV11-3; clone size: -; CDR3 DNA: TGTGCCAGCAGCGTCACTAGTAGCACAGATACGCAGTATTTT; CDR3 protein: CASSVTSSTDTQYF
J gene: TRBJ1-3; D gene: TRBD1; V gene: TRBV7-8; clone size: -; CDR3 DNA: TGTGCCAGCAGTATTTCAGGGGGCGGTGGAAACACCATATATTTT; CDR3 protein: CASSISGGGGNTIYF
J gene: TRBJ2-2; D gene: -; V gene: TRBV7-2; clone size: -; CDR3 DNA: TGTGCCAGCAGCTTGGACAGGAACACCGGGGAGCTGTTTTTT; CDR3 protein: CASSLDRNTGELFF
J gene: TRBJ2-1; D gene: TRBD2; V gene: TRBV19; clone size: -; CDR3 DNA: TGTGCCAGTATGGGCGCGGGAGGCTGGGAGCAGTTCTTC; CDR3 protein: CASMGAGGWEQFF
J gene: TRBJ2-7; D gene: TRBD1; V gene: TRBV19; clone size: -; CDR3 DNA: TGTGCCAGTAGTATTCCCTCCAGGACAGGGGCTTCCTACGAGCAGTACTTC; CDR3 protein: CASSIPSRTGASYEQYF
J gene: TRBJ1-5; D gene: TRBD1; V gene: TRBV30; clone size: -; CDR3 DNA: TGTGCCTGGAGTGTAAGTCAGGGGGCTCGTGGCAATCAGCCCCAGCATTTT; CDR3 protein: CAWSVSQGARGNQPQHF
J gene: TRBJ2-7; D gene: -; V gene: TRBV21-1; clone size: -; CDR3 DNA: TGTGCCAGCAGCCTTCCACGGGGGAGGTACGAGCAGTACTTC; CDR3 protein: CASSLPRGRYEQYF
J gene: TRBJ1-1; D gene: -; V gene: TRBV6-5; clone size: -; CDR3 DNA: TGTGCCAGCAGTTACTCGATATTAGATGGCACTGAAGCTTTCTTT; CDR3 protein: CASSYSILDGTEAFF
J gene: TRBJ1-4; D gene: TRBD1; V gene: TRBV7-9; clone size: -; CDR3 DNA: TGTGCCAGCAGCTACTCCCTTTGGTTGACAGGGCCGGAGGAAAAACTGTTTTTT; CDR3 protein: CASSYSLWLTGPEEKLFF
J gene: TRBJ2-7; D gene: -; V gene: TRBV2; clone size: -; CDR3 DNA: TGTGCCAGCAGTGTACGAGGGGGATCCTACGAGCAGTACTTC; CDR3 protein: CASSVRGGSYEQYF
J gene: TRBJ2-1; D gene: TRBD2; V gene: TRBV7-3; clone size: -; CDR3 DNA: TGTGCCAGCGGGTCAGCGGGGGTGGAGCAGTTCTTC; CDR3 protein: CASGSAGVEQFF
J gene: TRBJ1-3; D gene: -; V gene: TRBV9; clone size: -; CDR3 DNA: TGTGCCAGCACCGGCGGCGGAAACACCATATATTTT; CDR3 protein: CASTGGGNTIYF
J gene: TRBJ1-5; D gene: -; V gene: TRBV25-1; clone size: -; CDR3 DNA: TGTGCCAGCAGTGAACCTGGGACTGGCAATCAGCCCCAGCATTTT; CDR3 protein: CASSEPGTGNQPQHF
J gene: TRBJ2-3; D gene: TRBD2; V gene: TRBV11-3; clone size: -; CDR3 DNA: TGTGCCAGCAGCTTTAGCGGGGGGAAGGATACGCAGTATTTT; CDR3 protein: CASSFSGGKDTQYF
J gene: TRBJ1-4; D gene: -; V gene: TRBV4-2; clone size: -; CDR3 DNA: TGTGCCAGCAGCCAAGCCCCGCGGGAAAAACTGTTTTTT; CDR3 protein: CASSQAPREKLFF